The sequence of this TCR beta chain was determined in a study of cytomegalovirus exposure and HLA in healthy donors. For the study at large: The roughly 110 validation repertoires were reported in a later analysis to have been generated on the same platform as the roughly 670 first-cohort repertoires.

The V gene's germline CDR1 is MNHEY and CDR2 SMNVEV (reference sequence). The V gene lost 2 bases and the J gene lost 6 bases, with 14 bases spanning the gap. There are 15 residues in the CDR3. Some clones are missing from TCRdb's copy, which holds only in-frame ones; the method was immunoSEQ multiplex PCR. The sample lists around 190,000 clones, 85% seen once, with about a sixth in the top ten. This clone came up once. Its antigen is unidentified. Study observations and caveats: Some TCR beta chains (164 of them) were listed as cytomegalovirus-associated. Usually a TCR sequence was rare, but some public TCRs were found in many donors.

The sequence was collected from a man between 18 and 29 years old in good health and CMV-seropositive. The genes are TRBV27 and TRBJ2-1, with D uncertain. The source material was PBMCs. The CDR3 reads CASSLGIFAGNEQFF. CDR3 in DNA: TGTGCCAGCAGTTTAGGTATTTTTGCAGGCAATGAGCAGTTCTTC.